This T cell receptor beta chain was profiled in a study of radiotherapy plus CTLA-4 blockade in lung cancer. General study results and limits: TCR clones originating in tumors grew in number in blood after radiotherapy plus ipilimumab. It was early blood T cell clone dynamics, with interferon-beta, that reportedly best predicted response.

Libraries were prepared by immunoSEQ multiplex PCR; TCRdb keeps only in-frame clonotypes and omits some of them. There are over 85,000 clones in the sample; approximately 72% occur only once, and 2.8% lies in the top ten. Points on this clone: Its antigen remains unidentified.

CDR1 and CDR2 (germline): SGHNT, YYREEE (reference sequence). The CDR3 length is 16 residues. V was clipped by 5 bases and J by 7 bases; unmatched bases: 11. Patients in the study, people with chemo-refractory metastatic non-small-cell lung cancer, received focal radiation plus ipilimumab CTLA-4 blockade. Material: peripheral blood, obtained from a patient treated with radiotherapy plus ipilimumab. The chain recombines TRBV5-4 with TRBJ2-3; 12 nucleotides align to TRBD2. The receptor was derived from a human donor with non-small cell lung cancer who had a partial response to radiotherapy plus ipilimumab. Some clones in this sample may be carry-over from other donors' samples. The CDR3 region is CASSPGLAGSPHTQYF. The CDR3 nucleotides read TGTGCCAGCAGTCCAGGACTAGCGGGGAGCCCACATACGCAGTATTTT.